Listed below are T cell receptor beta chains from one sample, sequenced in a study of shared clonotypes between healthy human individuals. Sequencing was performed with immunoSEQ multiplex PCR; in TCRdb, only in-frame clones are kept and a portion is missing. The table lists about 2 million clones, about 95% of them singletons. Input material: naive CD4+ T cells sorted from blood. The receptor set was obtained from a man between 18 and 29 years old in good health. CDR3s include the opening cysteine and the closing phenylalanine or tryptophan. The D gene is left open where the match is weak.

V	D	CDR3
TRBV5-1	TRBD1	CASSLYRGRNQPQHF
TRBV5-1	.	CASSLRALISGANVLTF
TRBV6-5	.	CASSRRGGVAYEQYF
TRBV5-1	TRBD1	CASSLGQGPNTEAFF
TRBV11-2	TRBD2	CASSPGRLAGAYEQYF
TRBV6-5	.	CASSYSRGTVNSPLHF
TRBV5-1	.	CASSLAGKNTGELFF
TRBV28	.	CASSLVGGDYGYTF
TRBV5-6	.	CASSRDSPLHF
TRBV9	.	CASSGSGSPYEQYF
TRBV18	TRBD2	CASSRASTSGSDEQFF
TRBV11-2	.	CASSYDSGSNQPQHF
TRBV18	TRBD2	CASSPGASGSYEQYF
TRBV5-1	.	CASSFRDPTDTQYF
TRBV2	TRBD1	CASRDRGRGTEAFF
TRBV25-1	.	CASSEYGQGNSPLHF
TRBV9	.	CASSGSCEQYF
TRBV7-2	.	CASTRGEWDSPLHF
TRBV5-3	.	CARSSPGVRGRFGTQLTDTQYF
TRBV9	.	CASSQWAANYGYTF
TRBV7-3	.	CASSFLSISGANVLTF
TRBV30	TRBD1	CAWGTARYEQYF
TRBV2	TRBD2	CASKRLAGGSYEQYF
TRBV7-8	.	CASSVRRGPQETQYF
TRBV6-5	TRBD1	CASSYSSEGAGKLFF
TRBV29-1	.	CSALQLNEQFF
TRBV7-8	.	CASSLAPAGTGNTIYF
TRBV5-1	TRBD2	CASRALAGDNEQFF
TRBV29-1	.	CSTGQGDTEAFF
TRBV28	.	CASSGAVINTEAFF
TRBV7-3	.	CASSPLATGELFF
TRBV7-9	.	CASAMQGLSHEQYF
TRBV27	.	CASSLSPLSNQPQHF
TRBV27	.	CASSLLQSSYEQYF
TRBV4-3	TRBD2	CASSQGLAGVYEQYF
TRBV5-4	TRBD1	CASSEGTGFPYEQYF
TRBV5-6	TRBD2	CASSLVTSVQETQYF
TRBV19	.	CASSIGSDGYNSPLHF
TRBV28	TRBD1	CASTPRDRAGYGYTF
TRBV20-1	.	CSARGGGRAFF
TRBV5-1	TRBD1	CASSFGTENTEAFF
TRBV7-3	TRBD1	CASSRDRGSDTQYF
TRBV28	.	CASSLIVSEQYF
TRBV13	.	CASSLTAFPFGYTF
TRBV28	TRBD1	CASRPPGGLMNTEAFF
TRBV6-5	.	CASRNSGGGTEAFF
TRBV18	.	CASSPTGQETQYF
TRBV5-1	.	CASSDHREPGRGGQYF
TRBV7-3	TRBD2	CASSPRTSGGTNTGELFF
TRBV2	.	CASNRGQRETQYF
TRBV10-3	.	CAISESTASGELFF